This T cell receptor beta chain was found in a study of cytomegalovirus exposure and HLA in healthy donors. For this clone: The antigen is not known.

CDR1 and CDR2 from the germline V gene are GTSNPN and SVGIG (reference sequence). Trimming stripped 4 bases from V and 4 bases from J, with 13 bases between. The CDR3 runs 13 residues. Study-wide findings and caveats: Immune exposure information comprised only CMV serostatus. Analyses of presence and absence presupposed an approximately uniform sequencing depth across donors.

PCR amplification relied on 60 Vbeta primers (plus 13 Jbeta primers). Repertoires were generated with immunoSEQ multiplex PCR, while TCRdb's copy carries only in-frame clones and drops some. The sample shows over 150,000 clones, 65% to 80% of them seen only once. Sequenced: PBMCs. The chain recombines TRBV30 with TRBJ1-2; TRBD1 is a possible D gene (5 bases). The receptor was derived from a woman in her thirties or forties in good health and CMV-seropositive. The DNA of the CDR3 is TGTGCCTGGACGGACATAGGTCGCTATGGCTACACCTTC. It encodes CAWTDIGRYGYTF.